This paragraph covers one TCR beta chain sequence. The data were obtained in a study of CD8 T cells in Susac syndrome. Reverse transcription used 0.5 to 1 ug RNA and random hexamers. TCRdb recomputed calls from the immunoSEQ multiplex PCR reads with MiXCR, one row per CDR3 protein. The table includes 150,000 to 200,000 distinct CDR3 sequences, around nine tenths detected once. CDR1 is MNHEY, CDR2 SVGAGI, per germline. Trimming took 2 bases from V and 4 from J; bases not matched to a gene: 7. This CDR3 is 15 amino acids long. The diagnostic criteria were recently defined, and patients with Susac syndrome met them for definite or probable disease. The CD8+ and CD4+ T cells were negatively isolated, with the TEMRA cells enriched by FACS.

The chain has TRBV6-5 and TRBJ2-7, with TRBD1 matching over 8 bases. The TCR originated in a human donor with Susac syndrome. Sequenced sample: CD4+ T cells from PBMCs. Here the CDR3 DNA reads TGTGCCAGCAGTTACGTGCAGGGGGCGTGGTACGAGCAGTACTTC. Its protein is CASSYVQGAWYEQYF.